This TCR beta chain derives from a study of shared clonotypes between healthy human individuals. Study outcomes and limitations: Some clonotypes were shared by all four sorted-subset donors, while others were not shared. The non-shared ones had lower generation probabilities than the shared ones. Researchers sampled only blood; tissue repertoires likely differ.

Naive CD8 cells comprised CD45RO-negative, CCR7-positively selected cells, excluding terminally differentiated effector memory CD45RA+ cells. Comments on this clone: The antigen is not known.

The germline V gene encodes CDR1 LGHNA and CDR2 YSLEER. Trimming took 0 bases from V and 5 from J; bases not matched to a gene: 13. CDR3 length equals 17 residues. Over several immunoSEQ plates, each subset's genomic DNA was distributed in even portions. This table comes from immunoSEQ multiplex PCR, and its TCRdb copy is limited to in-frame clones, with some not included. This sample has some 1,900,000 clones, with approximately 94% found just once. Sequencing was carried out using naive CD8+ T cells sorted from blood. The chain carries TRBV4-3 and TRBJ2-7, with TRBD1 matching over 7 bases. This receptor was obtained from a man in his late teens or twenties in good health. CDR3 in DNA: TGCGCCAGCAGCCAAGAAATTGTCGGACAGGAGAGCAACGAGCAGTACTTC. This encodes CASSQEIVGQESNEQYF.